One sample yielded the 32 T cell receptor beta chains listed below, sequenced in a study of HIV-infected patients and healthy controls. TCRdb re-called the 5' RACE reads through MiXCR, storing one row per CDR3 protein. The sample lists approximately 64,000 distinct CDR3 sequences, roughly 21% occurring once. The sample consisted of CD4+ T cells from blood. These receptors all come from a human donor in good health.

The genes are TRBV7-8 and TRBJ2-7, with 8 bases lining up with TRBD2. The CDR3 spans 16 residues. Germline CDR1 SGHVS, CDR2 FQNEAQ. The J segment lost 7 bases and the V segment lost 4 bases, leaving 15 bases of the junction unmatched. CDR3 sequence reads: CASSSRGKRESGEQYF. The CDR3 DNA reads TGTGCCAGCAGCTCTAGAGGAAAGCGGGAGTCTGGGGAGCAGTACTTC.

The CDR3 nucleotides are TGCAGCGTCAAGACTAGCGGGGGCACAGATACGCAGTATTTT. Amino acids: CSVKTSGGTDTQYF. This rearrangement joins TRBV29-1 to TRBJ2-3; 11 bases fit TRBD2. Looked up from germline, CDR1 is SQVTM and CDR2 is ANQGSEA. The CDR3 consists of 14 residues. With V trimmed by 6 bases and J by 1 base, 3 bases remained unmatched.

This clonotype occurred once. V gene TRBV11-2 combines with J gene TRBJ1-6; D is ambiguous. Germline lookup yields CDR1 SGHAT and CDR2 FQNNGV. There are 19 residues in the CDR3. V lost 5 bases and J 3 bases, leaving 23 bases between the germline ends. The CDR3: CASSPGRMKGPLYNSPLHF. In DNA form, the CDR3 reads TGTGCCAGCAGCCCCGGGCGCATGAAAGGACCTCTCTATAATTCACCCCTCCACTTT. The full variable domain, its missing parts supplied by reference TRBV11-2 and TRBJ1-6, is EAGVAQSPRYKIIEKRQSVAFWCNPISGHATLYWYQQILGQGPKLLIQFQNNGVVDDSQLPKDRFSAERLKGVDSTLKIQPAKLEDSAVYLCASSPGRMKGPLYNSPLHFGNGTRLTVT.

The V gene is TRBV20-1, the J gene TRBJ1-6, with 11 bases identical to TRBD1. V shed 1 base, J shed 7 bases, and the junction held 0 bases outside the gene matches. CDR1 and CDR2 from the germline V gene are DFQATT and SNEGSKA (reference sequence). This CDR3 is 14 amino acids long. In nucleotides, the CDR3 is TGCAGTGCTAGAGGGACAGGGGGCAATTCACCCCTCCACTTT. Translated: CSARGTGGNSPLHF.

This clonotype was counted at least ten times. The J gene is TRBJ2-5, the V gene TRBV5-1; D is perhaps TRBD2 (6 bases). Trimming removed 4 bases at V and 3 bases at J, with 16 bases between. The CDR3 is made up of 15 amino acids. Germline loops: CDR1 SGHRS, CDR2 YFSETQ. CDR3 nucleotide sequence: TGCGCCAGCAGCAGAGGGACTTCGGGGGAAGAGACCCAGTACTTC. It specifies CASSRGTSGEETQYF.

In its sample, this clonotype was seen many times. The chain couples TRBV27 to TRBJ1-6; 9 bases map to TRBD1. V lost 5 bases, J lost 8 bases, and 10 bases stayed unmatched. The CDR3 sequence is 16 residues long. Germline loops: CDR1 MNHEY, CDR2 SMNVEV (reference sequence). In DNA, the CDR3 is TGTGCCAGCAGTACAAAACAGGGGGCGAAGGATTCACCCCTCCACTTT. Protein sequence: CASSTKQGAKDSPLHF.

Many counts were recorded for this clonotype. The V call is TRBV5-5, the J call TRBJ2-7; a weak D match, TRBD2 (6 bases). Germline assignment: CDR1 SGHKS and CDR2 YYEKEE (reference sequence). The CDR3 length is 14 residues. Trimming cost V 5 bases and J 6 bases, with 18 bases left between them. The DNA of the CDR3 is TGTGCCAGCAGACCGGGGACTGAGGGATCCGAGCAGTACTTC. The encoded protein is CASRPGTEGSEQYF.

This clonotype was counted ten times or more. The chain joins TRBV7-2 to TRBJ1-4, with 7 positions matching TRBD1. The germline V gene encodes CDR1 SGHTA and CDR2 FQGNSA. The CDR3 covers 15 residues. J lost 7 bases, V lost 0 bases, and 5 bases had no gene match. The CDR3 loop is CASSLALYRGEKLFF. CDR3 sequence (DNA): TGTGCCAGCAGCTTAGCGCTTTACAGGGGTGAAAAACTGTTTTTT.

This clonotype was counted a few times. V and J are TRBV2 and TRBJ2-4, with 9 bases identical to TRBD2. Germline values: CDR1 SNHLY, CDR2 FYNNEI. CDR3 length: 16 residues. The J segment lost 0 bases and the V segment lost 3 bases, leaving 3 bases of the junction unmatched. CDR3 bases: TGTGCCAGCAGTGAGCGACTAGCGGTAGCCAAAAACATTCAGTACTTC. This sequence encodes CASSERLAVAKNIQYF. The full variable domain, completed using reference TRBV2 and TRBJ2-4, is EPEVTQTPSHQVTQMGQEVILRCVPISNHLYFYWYRQILGQKVEFLVSFYNNEISEKSEIFDDQFSVERPDGSNFTLKIRSTKLEDSAMYFCASSERLAVAKNIQYFGAGTRLSVL.

The V call is TRBV7-2, the J call TRBJ2-7; D is unclear. The germline V gene has CDR1 SGHTA and CDR2 FQGNSA. The CDR3 runs 14 residues. Trimming removed 2 bases from V and 5 bases from J, with 13 bases in between. CDR3 in amino acids: CASSLSRGSHEQYF. DNA of the CDR3: TGTGCCAGCAGCTTAAGCCGCGGTTCCCACGAGCAGTACTTC.

Ten or more counts support this clonotype. This sequence joins TRBV7-9 and TRBJ1-2; TRBD1 agrees at 7 bases. V lost 2 bases to trimming and J lost 2 bases; unmatched junction nucleotides: 11. The length of the CDR3 is 17 residues. Germline V gene data show CDR1 as SEHNR and CDR2 as FQNEAQ (reference sequence). The CDR3, as DNA: TGTGCCAGCAGCTTATCCTCACCGCCGGGACAGAACTATGGCTACACCTTC. Protein product: CASSLSSPPGQNYGYTF.

V usage is TRBV20-1 and J usage is TRBJ2-3; tentative D call: TRBD2 (5 bases). This CDR3 has 15 residues. With 6 bases removed from V and 1 base from J, the gap between germline ends came to 17 bases. Germline lookup yields CDR1 DFQATT and CDR2 SNEGSKA (reference sequence). The CDR3 loop reads CSALRDSSGTDTQYF. The CDR3 DNA is TGCAGTGCCCTCAGAGATAGTAGCGGCACAGATACGCAGTATTTT.

This clonotype was detected ten times or more. The chain has TRBV20-1 and TRBJ2-4, with D possibly TRBD1 on 6 matching bases. The V and J ends lost 5 bases and 8 bases respectively, with 22 bases between them. Germline V CDR1 and CDR2: DFQATT, SNEGSKA (reference sequence). The CDR3 loop spans 15 amino acids. CDR3 in DNA: TGCAGTGCTCTTTCGACACAGGGCCCGGTAGACATTCAGTACTTC. It yields the protein CSALSTQGPVDIQYF.

The rearrangement joins TRBV4-2 to TRBJ2-5; D is possibly TRBD1 (5 bases). CDR1 and CDR2 from the germline V gene are LGHNA and YNFKEQ. This CDR3 has 15 amino acids. The V end was cut by 0 bases, the J end by 2 bases, with 10 bases between. The CDR3 nucleotides are TGTGCCAGCAGCCAAGAGACAGTGGGTCAAGAGACCCAGTACTTC. It encodes CASSQETVGQETQYF.

This clonotype was seen a handful of times. The chain is built from TRBV5-4 and TRBJ1-1; D possibly corresponds to TRBD1 (5 bases). This CDR3 is built from 15 residues. Trimming took 2 bases from V and 1 from J, leaving 12 bases between them. Germline V gene lookup returns CDR1 SGHNT and CDR2 YYREEE (reference sequence). The DNA of the CDR3 is TGTGCCAGCAGCTTTGGGGGGTCTGGGAACACTGAAGCTTTCTTT. This gives the protein CASSFGGSGNTEAFF.

There are many counts of this clonotype. This rearrangement joins TRBV12-3 or TRBV12-4 to TRBJ1-4, with D possibly matching TRBD1 (5 bases). The CDR3 consists of 14 residues. The ends were cut back, 2 bases at V and 2 bases at J, with 6 bases in the middle. CDR3 amino acids: CASSLRGTNEKLFF. The CDR3 nucleotides are TGTGCCAGCAGTTTACGGGGGACTAATGAAAAACTGTTTTTT.

V and J are TRBV20-1 and TRBJ1-5; the D gene is possibly TRBD1 (5 bases). V was cut by 0 bases and J by 5 bases, with 17 bases left in between. CDR1 is DFQATT, CDR2 SNEGSKA, per germline (reference sequence). The CDR3 is made up of 16 amino acids. The CDR3 here is CSARDPRQGGDQPQHF. CDR3 DNA sequence: TGCAGTGCTAGAGACCCGCGGCAGGGAGGCGATCAGCCCCAGCATTTT.

V and J are TRBV11-1 and TRBJ1-1; 9 bases agree with TRBD1. The CDR3 consists of 12 residues. V lost 6 bases to trimming and J lost 11 bases; unmatched junction nucleotides: 7. The germline V gene encodes CDR1 SGHAT and CDR2 FQDESV (reference sequence). In DNA, the CDR3 is TGTGCCAGCAGGCCGGACAGGGGAAGTGCTTTCTTT. Its translation is CASRPDRGSAFF.

This clonotype was counted many times. The chain has TRBV27 and TRBJ2-1; 10 bases are a match to TRBD1. Germline values: CDR1 MNHEY, CDR2 SMNVEV (reference sequence). V trimming: 1 base; J trimming: 3 bases; junction bases outside the gene matches: 0. The CDR3 spans 15 residues. The CDR3 DNA reads as TGTGCCAGCAGTTTATGGGACAGGGGCTACAATGAGCAGTTCTTC. It encodes CASSLWDRGYNEQFF.

This clonotype has at least ten counts. The chain recombines TRBV5-4 with TRBJ2-3; 9 bases line up with TRBD2. This CDR3 has 15 residues. Losses at the gene ends were 7 bases for V and 6 bases for J; bases not matched to a gene: 12. Germline values: CDR1 SGHNT, CDR2 YYREEE (reference sequence). CDR3 protein: CASALRSSGKDTQYF. The CDR3 DNA sequence: TGTGCCAGCGCCCTGCGGTCTAGCGGGAAGGATACGCAGTATTTT.

This clonotype was detected only a few times. This chain joins TRBV10-3 and TRBJ2-7, with D uncertain. Trimming removed 2 bases from V and 10 bases from J, with 9 bases in between. Germline values: CDR1 ENHRY, CDR2 SYGVKD. The CDR3 runs to 11 residues. The CDR3 region is CAISEGTLQYF. For the CDR3, the DNA is TGTGCCATCAGTGAGGGTACACTTCAGTACTTC.

V gene TRBV6-1 combines with J gene TRBJ2-5, with TRBD1 matching 9 bases. The CDR3 length is 15 residues. The germline V gene encodes CDR1 MNHNS and CDR2 SASEGT. The V gene end was trimmed by 5 bases and the J gene end by 4 bases; junction bases not matched to a gene: 8. CDR3 sequence: CASSHGTGQAETQYF. CDR3 sequence (DNA): TGTGCCAGCAGTCATGGGACAGGGCAGGCAGAGACCCAGTACTTC.

This clonotype was counted at least ten times. The chain uses TRBV6-5 and TRBJ1-2, with D possibly matching TRBD1 (5 bases). V dropped 6 bases and J dropped 3 bases, with 11 bases sitting between them. CDR3 size: 13 residues. Germline V CDR1 and CDR2: MNHEY, SVGAGI. CDR3 in amino acids: CASRLSRDYGYTF. CDR3 bases: TGTGCCAGCAGGTTGAGCAGGGACTATGGCTACACCTTC.

There are many counts of this clonotype. DNA of the CDR3: TGTGCCAGCAGTTACGCCACAGATACGCAGTATTTT. It encodes CASSYATDTQYF. The rearrangement links TRBV6-1 to TRBJ2-3; no clear D. Germline CDR1 and CDR2: MNHNS and SASEGT. The CDR3 runs 12 residues. Deletions cut 5 bases from V and 2 bases from J, with 5 bases between.

This clonotype was recorded a few times. This chain connects TRBV7-9 to TRBJ2-3; D is undetermined. This CDR3 has 13 residues. The ends were cut back, 1 base at V and 5 bases at J, with 7 bases in the middle. Germline loops: CDR1 SEHNR, CDR2 FQNEAQ (reference sequence). As DNA, the CDR3 is TGTGCCAGCAGCTTAGGACGTTTAGATACGCAGTATTTT. Translating gives CASSLGRLDTQYF. Looking up the rest from reference TRBV7-9 and TRBJ2-3 gives the full variable domain: DTGVSQNPRHKITKRGQNVTFRCDPISEHNRLYWYRQTLGQGPEFLTYFQNEAQLEKSRLLSDRFSAERPKGSFSTLEIQRTEQGDSAMYLCASSLGRLDTQYFGPGTRLTVL.

This clonotype was seen a few times. V and J are TRBV3-1 and TRBJ2-1; no definite D call. Per germline, CDR1 LGHDT and CDR2 YNNKEL (reference sequence). The CDR3 loop spans 14 amino acids. Trimming took 4 bases from V and 5 from J, leaving 12 bases between them. This CDR3 is CASSPNVKNNEQFF. The CDR3 region has the DNA TGTGCCAGCAGCCCCAATGTAAAGAACAATGAGCAGTTCTTC.

This clonotype was detected many times. V and J are TRBV29-1 and TRBJ2-1; 7 positions match TRBD2. The CDR3 has 13 amino acids. The V gene's germline CDR1 is SQVTM and CDR2 ANQGSEA. The V and J ends lost 8 bases and 9 bases, in that order; junction bases with no gene match: 13. The CDR3 DNA reads TGCAGCCAAAATGGACTAGTTCGGGGTGAGCAGTTCTTC. Translation gives CSQNGLVRGEQFF.

In its sample, this clonotype was seen many times. This chain links TRBV7-6 with TRBJ1-2; 9 bases agree with TRBD1. The J segment lost 4 bases and the V segment lost 3 bases, leaving 6 bases of the junction unmatched. Germline-derived CDR1 and CDR2 are SGHVS and FNYEAQ. This CDR3 is built from 15 residues. CDR3 amino acids: CASSLGQGSLYGYTF. DNA of the CDR3: TGTGCCAGCAGCTTGGGACAGGGTTCCCTCTATGGCTACACCTTC.

This clonotype has more than one count but fewer than ten. V and J are TRBV4-3 and TRBJ1-5; TRBD1 matches at 7 bases. After removal of 2 bases from V and 3 bases from J, the junction contained 4 bases not matched to a gene. Germline V gene sequence: CDR1 LGHNA, CDR2 YSLEER. The CDR3 is 15 residues long. CDR3 nucleotides: TGCGCCAGCAGCCAAACGACAGGGTACAATCAGCCCCAGCATTTT. Protein sequence: CASSQTTGYNQPQHF.

The chain recombines TRBV24-1 with TRBJ1-5, with unresolved D. Germline V gene sequence: CDR1 KGHDR, CDR2 SFDVKD. Trimming left V 9 bases short and J 2 bases short, with 7 bases between. The CDR3 spans 12 residues. The DNA for the CDR3 is TGTGCCACCTCTCGCGGCAATCAGCCCCAGCATTTT. The encoded protein is CATSRGNQPQHF.

The chain uses TRBV18 and TRBJ1-1, with 7 bases aligning to TRBD1. CDR1 KGHSH and CDR2 LQKENI come from the germline V gene. V gave up 6 bases and J gave up 5 bases; unmatched junction bases: 6. The CDR3 is made up of 13 amino acids. CDR3 protein: CASSTGILTEAFF. CDR3 DNA sequence: TGTGCCAGCTCGACAGGGATTCTGACTGAAGCTTTCTTT. Looking up the rest from reference TRBV18 and TRBJ1-1 gives the full variable domain: NAGVMQNPRHLVRRRGQEARLRCSPMKGHSHVYWYRQLPEEGLKFMVYLQKENIIDESGMPKERFSAEFPKEGPSILRIQQVVRGDSAAYFCASSTGILTEAFFGQGTRLTVV.

The V and J genes are TRBV5-1 and TRBJ1-4; a weak D match, TRBD1 (5 bases). From germline, CDR1 is SGHRS and CDR2 YFSETQ. CDR3 length: 15 amino acids. The V end was cut by 4 bases, the J end by 2 bases, with 12 bases between. This CDR3 reads CASSRVGDTNEKLFF. For the CDR3, the DNA is TGCGCCAGCAGCCGGGTCGGGGACACTAATGAAAAACTGTTTTTT.